A single TCR beta chain is shown here with its context. Its antigen is unknown. These data originate in a study of a mutant IDH1 vaccine in newly diagnosed glioma. There are 14 residues in the CDR3. CDR1 is SGHNT and CDR2 is YYREEE in the germline V gene (reference sequence). V was clipped by 4 bases and J by 4 bases, with 12 bases between them. The sample's time point: week 11, during vaccination. Mutant IDH1 20-mer peptide, at 300 ug, made up each vaccine dose, with topical imiquimod. Clones were read by immunoSEQ multiplex PCR, and TCRdb kept only the in-frame ones, dropping some. Of around 62,000 clones in the sample, around nine tenths were seen once. General observations from the study: Of all patients, around 94% showed vaccine-induced immune responses.

This receptor was identified in a middle-aged man with glioma. The source was PBMCs, collected from a glioma patient whose treatment included an IDH1 peptide vaccine. This sequence joins TRBV5-4 and TRBJ1-3, with D perhaps matching TRBD1 (5 bases). This chain's CDR3 is CASSPARGGNTIYF. The CDR3, as DNA: TGTGCCAGCAGCCCTGCGAGGGGAGGAAACACCATATATTTT. Full variable domain (outside the CDR3, taken from reference TRBV5-4 and TRBJ1-3): ETGVTQSPTHLIKTRGQQVTLRCSSQSGHNTVSWYQQALGQGPQFIFQYYREEENGRGNFPPRFSGLQFPNYSSELNVNALELDDSALYLCASSPARGGNTIYFGEGSWLTVV.